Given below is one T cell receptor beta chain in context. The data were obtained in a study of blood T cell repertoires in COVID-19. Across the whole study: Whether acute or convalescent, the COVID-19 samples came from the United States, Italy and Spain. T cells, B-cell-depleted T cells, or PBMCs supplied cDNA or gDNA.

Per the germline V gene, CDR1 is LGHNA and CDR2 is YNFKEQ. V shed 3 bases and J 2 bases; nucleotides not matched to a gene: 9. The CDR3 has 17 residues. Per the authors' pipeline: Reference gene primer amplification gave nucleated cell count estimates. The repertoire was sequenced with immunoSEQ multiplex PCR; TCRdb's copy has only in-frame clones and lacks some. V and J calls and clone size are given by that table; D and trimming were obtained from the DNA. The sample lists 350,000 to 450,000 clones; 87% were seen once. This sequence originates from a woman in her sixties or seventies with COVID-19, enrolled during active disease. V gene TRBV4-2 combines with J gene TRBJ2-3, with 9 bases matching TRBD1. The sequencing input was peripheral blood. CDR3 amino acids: CASSHLPGQGTTDTQYF. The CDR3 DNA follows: TGTGCCAGCAGCCACTTGCCGGGACAGGGTACCACAGATACGCAGTATTTT.